Presented here are 21 T cell receptor beta chains from one specimen sequenced in a study of blood T cell repertoires in COVID-19. Clones were read by immunoSEQ multiplex PCR, and TCRdb kept only the in-frame ones, dropping some. The sample has some 220,000 clones, around 84% seen once. Specimen: peripheral blood. The receptors derive from a woman aged 60-75 years who had recovered from COVID-19.

The table lists this clone with a few counts. This sequence joins TRBV14 and TRBJ2-7, with 7 nucleotides matching TRBD2. CDR3 length: 16 amino acids. Trimming removed 4 bases from V and 1 base from J; junction bases left unmatched: 10. Germline lookup yields CDR1 SGHDN and CDR2 FVKESK. CDR3 protein: CASSPTIWRGSYEQYF. The CDR3 coding sequence is TGTGCCAGCAGCCCCACAATTTGGCGGGGGTCCTACGAGCAGTACTTC.

The chain employs TRBV7-6 and TRBJ2-2, with 9 bases lining up with TRBD1. J was trimmed by 3 bases and V by 3 bases; bases with no gene match: 5. This CDR3 contains 16 residues. CDR1 and CDR2 (germline): SGHVS, FNYEAQ. The CDR3 DNA reads as TGTGCCAGCAGCTTCCCACAGGGGGCGGACACCGGGGAGCTGTTTTTT. It specifies CASSFPQGADTGELFF.

In this sample, this clone turned up a few times. The chain uses TRBV5-6 and TRBJ1-5, with D maybe TRBD1 (6 bases). Trimming took off 1 base at V and 5 bases at J, with 19 bases between the two ends. CDR1 and CDR2 from the germline V gene are SGHDT and YYEEEE. The length of the CDR3 is 17 residues. This CDR3 is CASSLMGTGSYDQPQHF. CDR3 nucleotide sequence: TGTGCCAGCAGCTTGATGGGTACAGGGAGTTATGATCAGCCCCAGCATTTT.

Points on this clone: Other DNA sequences in this sample translate to the same CDR3. The chain carries TRBV5-8 and TRBJ1-5; 7 nucleotides line up with TRBD1. CDR3 length equals 15 residues. Trimming removed 4 bases from V and 0 bases from J; junction bases left unmatched: 4. Germline CDR1 and CDR2: SGHTS and YDEGEE. The CDR3 protein is CASSTGTDSNQPQHF. The CDR3 DNA follows: TGTGCCAGCAGCACGGGGACAGATAGCAATCAGCCCCAGCATTTT.

The J gene is TRBJ1-4, the V gene TRBV2, with D maybe TRBD1 (6 bases). Germline V gene data show CDR1 as SNHLY and CDR2 as FYNNEI. The CDR3 covers 15 residues. V lost 6 bases and J 7 bases, leaving 18 bases between the germline ends. CDR3 in amino acids: CASSPLRGGFEKLFF. CDR3 bases: TGTGCCAGCAGCCCCCTCAGGGGTGGGTTTGAAAAACTGTTTTTT.

The V and J genes are TRBV7-2 and TRBJ2-3; 8 bases align to TRBD2. CDR1 and CDR2 from the germline V gene are SGHTA and FQGNSA. V lost 6 bases, J lost 0 bases, and 5 bases stayed unmatched. There are 15 residues in the CDR3. CDR3 nucleotides: TGTGCCAGCAGTTCCCCGGGGGGGAGCACAGATACGCAGTATTTT. It is translated as CASSSPGGSTDTQYF.

This chain's CDR3 is CATSSDRGLQETQYF. The CDR3 DNA sequence: TGTGCCACCAGCAGTGACAGGGGGCTTCAAGAGACCCAGTACTTC. The chain is built from TRBV15 and TRBJ2-5, with 10 bases aligning to TRBD1. The trim removed 3 bases at V and 2 bases at J, leaving 3 bases unmatched. Germline V gene data show CDR1 as LNHNV and CDR2 as YYDKDF (reference sequence). The CDR3 loop spans 15 amino acids.

The V and J genes are TRBV9 and TRBJ1-3, with 7 positions matching TRBD1. Germline values: CDR1 SGDLS, CDR2 YYNGEE. The CDR3 has 16 amino acids. J was trimmed by 0 bases and V by 4 bases; bases with no gene match: 7. In nucleotides, the CDR3 is TGTGCCAGCAGCCCCGCAGGGGGATACTCTGGAAACACCATATATTTT. Translating it yields CASSPAGGYSGNTIYF. Filled out from reference TRBV9 and TRBJ1-3, the complete variable domain reads DSGVTQTPKHLITATGQRVTLRCSPRSGDLSVYWYQQSLDQGLQFLIQYYNGEERAKGNILERFSAQQFPDLHSELNLSSLELGDSALYFCASSPAGGYSGNTIYFGEGSWLTVV.

This clone was counted only a few times. This chain uses TRBV18 with TRBJ2-2; 7 nucleotides line up with TRBD2. There are 16 residues in the CDR3. The germline gives CDR1 KGHSH, CDR2 LQKENI. V dropped 3 bases and J dropped 3; count of bases not matched to a gene: 7. The chain's CDR3 is CASSPLGGGDTGELFF. The CDR3 DNA sequence: TGTGCCAGCTCACCCTTAGGCGGGGGAGACACCGGGGAGCTGTTTTTT.

The chain uses TRBV21-1 and TRBJ1-5; the DNA was not compared with TRBD1, the D call given in the table. TRBV21-1 is designated a pseudogene. The CDR3 extends over 14 amino acids. The CDR3 sequence: CASSKDREGQPQHF. The CDR3 DNA is TGTGCCAGCAGCAAGGACAGGGAGGGACAGCCCCAGCATTTT.

The chain combines TRBV6-5 with TRBJ2-5, with 13 bases identical to TRBD2. After removal of 4 bases from V and 2 bases from J, the junction contained 4 bases not matched to a gene. There are 16 residues in the CDR3. CDR1 MNHEY and CDR2 SVGAGI come from the germline V gene. CDR3 DNA: TGTGCCAGCAGTTCACTAGCGGGGGGGATGCAAGAGACCCAGTACTTC. It is translated as CASSSLAGGMQETQYF.

This clone has a count of ten or more. The chain joins TRBV4-1 to TRBJ2-7; 8 bases fit TRBD2. CDR1 and CDR2 from the germline V gene are MGHRA and YSYEKL. Trimming at V came to 0 bases and at J to 1 base, leaving 5 bases not matched to a gene. CDR3 length equals 16 residues. In nucleotides, the CDR3 is TGCGCCAGCAGCCAAGATCGCGGGGGGATATCCTACGAGCAGTACTTC. Its translation is CASSQDRGGISYEQYF.

The chain employs TRBV7-3 and TRBJ2-7, with D possibly matching TRBD2 (6 bases). The CDR3 is 13 residues long. Trimming stripped 5 bases from V and 6 bases from J, with 14 bases between. CDR1 and CDR2 from the germline V gene are SGHTA and FQGTGA. In DNA form, the CDR3 reads TGTGCCAGCAGCAGCGCCGGCGGGGCCGAGCAGTACTTC. Residues: CASSSAGGAEQYF.

Points on this clone: Other DNA sequences in this specimen translate into the identical CDR3. The chain joins TRBV5-1 to TRBJ1-1, with 8 bases aligning to TRBD1. Unmatched junction bases numbered 0, after V lost 1 base and J lost 1 base. The V gene's germline CDR1 is SGHRS and CDR2 YFSETQ. This CDR3 has 14 residues. The CDR3 DNA sequence: TGCGCCAGCAGCTTGACAGGGGGGAACACTGAAGCTTTCTTT. It specifies CASSLTGGNTEAFF.

The V and J genes are TRBV10-3 and TRBJ2-1; D is perhaps TRBD2 (6 bases). Germline V gene data show CDR1 as ENHRY and CDR2 as SYGVKD. The CDR3 is made up of 13 amino acids. Trimming pared 7 bases from V and 6 bases from J, leaving 13 bases between. The CDR3 region is CAITRGEANEQFF. For the CDR3, the DNA is TGTGCCATCACGAGAGGGGAGGCCAATGAGCAGTTCTTC.

Here the CDR3 DNA reads TGTGCCAGCAGCTTGGGGACAGGGCGAAACTACGGCAATGAGCAGTTCTTC. Protein product: CASSLGTGRNYGNEQFF. V is TRBV7-3 and J is TRBJ2-1, with 9 bases that match TRBD1. In germline, CDR1 is SGHTA, CDR2 FQGTGA. The junction had 12 bases not matched to a gene; V was cut back by 3 bases and J by 6 bases. The CDR3 is 17 amino acids.

The V call is TRBV19, the J call TRBJ1-5; 7 positions match TRBD1. The CDR3 covers 16 residues. Germline V gene data show CDR1 as LNHDA and CDR2 as SQIVND (reference sequence). V trimming: 3 bases; J trimming: 3 bases; junction bases outside the gene matches: 8. As DNA, the CDR3 is TGTGCCAGTAGTATCTTTAAGGGACAGATCAATCAGCCCCAGCATTTT. Protein: CASSIFKGQINQPQHF.

V is TRBV2 and J is TRBJ2-5, with 8 positions matching TRBD2. Per germline, CDR1 SNHLY and CDR2 FYNNEI. Trimming at V came to 4 bases and at J to 5 bases, leaving 6 bases not matched to a gene. This CDR3 region has 14 residues. The CDR3 here is CASSGRGGRETQYF. CDR3 bases: TGTGCCAGCAGTGGTCGGGGGGGCCGTGAGACCCAGTACTTC.

The V and J genes are TRBV9 and TRBJ2-7; D remains unclear. V gave up 3 bases and J gave up 7 bases, with 11 bases separating them. Germline CDR1 reads SGDLS; CDR2 reads YYNGEE. CDR3 length equals 12 residues. The CDR3, as DNA: TGTGCCAGCAGCGGACTCGGTGGGGAGCAGTACTTC. This codes for CASSGLGGEQYF. The full variable domain, in which reference TRBV9 and TRBJ2-7 provide the parts outside the CDR3, is DSGVTQTPKHLITATGQRVTLRCSPRSGDLSVYWYQQSLDQGLQFLIQYYNGEERAKGNILERFSAQQFPDLHSELNLSSLELGDSALYFCASSGLGGEQYFGPGTRLTVT.

Comments on this clone: Other DNA sequences in the same sample also yield this CDR3. This rearrangement joins TRBV12-3 or TRBV12-4 to TRBJ1-2; 7 nucleotides match TRBD1. The length of the CDR3 is 12 residues. V trimming: 3 bases; J trimming: 8 bases; junction bases outside the gene matches: 3. CDR3 in DNA: TGTGCCAGCAGTTTGACAGGGAGAGGCTACACCTTC. Translating it yields CASSLTGRGYTF.

This clone was recorded only once. The chain is built from TRBV7-9 and TRBJ2-2, with D possibly being TRBD1 (5 bases). With 5 bases removed from V and 2 bases from J, the gap between germline ends came to 9 bases. The germline V gene encodes CDR1 SEHNR and CDR2 FQNEAQ (reference sequence). This CDR3 has 14 residues. CDR3 in DNA: TGTGCCAGCAGCCTGACAGTAAACACCGGGGAGCTGTTTTTT. It specifies CASSLTVNTGELFF.